A selection of T cell receptor beta chains follows, all from one sample in a study of cytomegalovirus exposure and HLA in healthy donors. Some clones are missing from TCRdb's copy, which holds only in-frame ones; the method was immunoSEQ multiplex PCR. The table includes 150,000 to 160,000 clones, about 85% detected once. Material for sequencing was PBMCs. These receptors all stem from a woman aged 18-30 years in good health and CMV-seronegative. CDR3s leave out the opening cysteine and the closing phenylalanine or tryptophan. The order of the fields is J gene, clone size, V gene, CDR3 protein. Clone size, where shown, is once, few, many, or a class for clones that have expanded.

j_gene: TRBJ2-5; abundance: -; v_gene: TRBV5-4; CDR3aa: ASSLAPDSLKTQY
j_gene: TRBJ2-7; abundance: -; v_gene: TRBV7-3; CDR3aa: ASSPRAGATYEQY
j_gene: TRBJ2-1; abundance: -; v_gene: TRBV9; CDR3aa: ASSVGQGPYNEQF
j_gene: TRBJ2-5; abundance: -; v_gene: TRBV28; CDR3aa: ASSPAGGTSETQY
j_gene: TRBJ1-1; abundance: -; v_gene: TRBV19; CDR3aa: ASSIRGWTEAF
j_gene: TRBJ2-5; abundance: -; v_gene: TRBV6-6; CDR3aa: ASKGLAGARQETQY
j_gene: TRBJ1-2; abundance: -; v_gene: TRBV18; CDR3aa: ASSPRGADTAHGYT
j_gene: TRBJ1-5; abundance: -; v_gene: TRBV30; CDR3aa: AWSVGGSNQPQH
j_gene: TRBJ2-2; abundance: -; v_gene: TRBV28; CDR3aa: ASSEPGQGRTGELF
j_gene: TRBJ2-5; abundance: -; v_gene: TRBV10-3; CDR3aa: AIRSSGGAVETQY
j_gene: TRBJ2-1; abundance: -; v_gene: TRBV20-1; CDR3aa: SARGGGGSF
j_gene: TRBJ1-2; abundance: -; v_gene: TRBV6-1; CDR3aa: ASSEIVDRGLGYT
j_gene: TRBJ2-1; abundance: -; v_gene: TRBV6-5; CDR3aa: ATRTSGGYNEQF
j_gene: TRBJ1-1; abundance: -; v_gene: TRBV6-5; CDR3aa: ASSSGQRPTEAF
j_gene: TRBJ1-2; abundance: -; v_gene: TRBV29-1; CDR3aa: SVLHRGYGYT
j_gene: TRBJ1-3; abundance: -; v_gene: TRBV29-1; CDR3aa: SVGRGNTIY
j_gene: TRBJ1-1; abundance: -; v_gene: TRBV5-1; CDR3aa: ASSLFRDTEAF
j_gene: TRBJ2-3; abundance: once; v_gene: TRBV4-2; CDR3aa: ASSQELEGTDTQY
j_gene: TRBJ2-7; abundance: -; v_gene: TRBV2; CDR3aa: AVPQREGREQY
j_gene: TRBJ1-2; abundance: -; v_gene: TRBV28; CDR3aa: ASSPQGLGARGYT
j_gene: TRBJ2-5; abundance: -; v_gene: TRBV27; CDR3aa: ASSFVAGRETQY
j_gene: TRBJ2-7; abundance: -; v_gene: TRBV12-2; CDR3aa: ASRLVPTGTGGYEQY
j_gene: TRBJ2-1; abundance: -; v_gene: TRBV19; CDR3aa: ASSLQGLLENNEQF
j_gene: TRBJ2-6; abundance: -; v_gene: TRBV9; CDR3aa: ASSARSGGAGANVLT
j_gene: TRBJ2-3; abundance: -; v_gene: TRBV27; CDR3aa: ASSPGLAGALTDTQY
j_gene: TRBJ2-7; abundance: -; v_gene: TRBV28; CDR3aa: ASSEKPWRGDRRTYEQY
j_gene: TRBJ2-5; abundance: -; v_gene: TRBV9; CDR3aa: ASSPRLDQETQY
j_gene: TRBJ2-3; abundance: -; v_gene: TRBV4-3; CDR3aa: ASSQSPGFSDTQY
j_gene: TRBJ2-7; abundance: -; v_gene: TRBV7-9; CDR3aa: ASVPGTGNYEQY
j_gene: TRBJ2-2; abundance: few; v_gene: TRBV7-2; CDR3aa: ASSLGPANTGELF
j_gene: TRBJ2-7; abundance: -; v_gene: TRBV5-1; CDR3aa: ASSLRDRGRV
j_gene: TRBJ2-7; abundance: -; v_gene: TRBV4-3; CDR3aa: ASSPGAGGREQY
j_gene: TRBJ2-5; abundance: -; v_gene: TRBV29-1; CDR3aa: SVGQGLGQETQY
j_gene: TRBJ2-7; abundance: -; v_gene: TRBV28; CDR3aa: ASSFRDSSYEQY
j_gene: TRBJ1-2; abundance: few; v_gene: TRBV6-5; CDR3aa: ASTDGGNYGYT
j_gene: TRBJ2-7; abundance: -; v_gene: TRBV7-3; CDR3aa: ASSLNGRAPSYEQY
j_gene: TRBJ2-2; abundance: -; v_gene: TRBV4-1; CDR3aa: ASSQDAGLGDTGELF
j_gene: TRBJ2-7; abundance: -; v_gene: TRBV27; CDR3aa: ASGTSIYTYRGGKQGYEQY
j_gene: TRBJ1-5; abundance: -; v_gene: TRBV9; CDR3aa: ASSSTGTQPQH
j_gene: TRBJ1-2; abundance: -; v_gene: TRBV7-9; CDR3aa: ASSQSQAANT
j_gene: TRBJ2-1; abundance: -; v_gene: TRBV15; CDR3aa: ATSGGLAGGMEQF
j_gene: TRBJ2-7; abundance: -; v_gene: TRBV6-4; CDR3aa: ASSDDSRGTSYEQY
j_gene: TRBJ2-6; abundance: -; v_gene: TRBV10-3; CDR3aa: AISESRTGSSGANVLT
j_gene: TRBJ1-2; abundance: -; v_gene: TRBV28; CDR3aa: ASSKTALANYGYT
j_gene: TRBJ1-2; abundance: once; v_gene: TRBV30; CDR3aa: AWSLGGNYGYT
j_gene: TRBJ2-3; abundance: -; v_gene: TRBV6-4; CDR3aa: ASRRLAGGPGDTQY
j_gene: TRBJ2-3; abundance: -; v_gene: TRBV7-2; CDR3aa: ASSLDRGEDTQY
j_gene: TRBJ2-3; abundance: -; v_gene: TRBV28; CDR3aa: ASSKQGPDTQY
j_gene: TRBJ2-2; abundance: -; v_gene: TRBV18; CDR3aa: ASSPWDREVTGELF
j_gene: TRBJ1-5; abundance: -; v_gene: TRBV28; CDR3aa: ASSFPRWGGNQPQH